This T cell receptor (beta chain) was sequenced during a study of T cells in women clearing cervical HPV infection (dated by TCRdb to the late 2010s). Regarding the research as a whole: The cases were around 23 women with histologically confirmed HPV16-related CIN3 or worse, and 2 of those women had invasive cancers. For cases, a median interval of nearly 150 days, with an interquartile range of roughly 80 to 210 days, was observed between lesion detection and blood sampling. HLA typing was available for only a few women, so HLA type could not be excluded as a confounder. Controls were 20 to 30 women whose single incident HPV16 infection cleared within 12 months without precancer or cancer developing. Nested within Costa Rica's Guanacaste HPV Natural History Study, an exploratory proof-of-principle case-control study compared TCR repertoires across cervical HPV16 outcomes. Blood from cases was collected at the visit where the lesion was first found, while blood from controls was collected once the infection could no longer be detected. Five blinded duplicates per group were added as quality controls, giving 60 or so samples: approximately 50 participants and roughly 10 replicates. In the parent cohort, 10,049 women aged 18 or older were enrolled in Guanacaste, Costa Rica, during about 1993 to 1994 and then followed for under nine years. Cases and controls were matched on age within five years and on year of sample collection. Cases had a median age of around 34 years compared with 37 to 45 for controls, and baseline characteristics showed no significant differences between the groups.

Study-wide conclusions, independent of this receptor: Cases had lower TRBV6-7 relative abundance than controls (around 0.11% versus 0.15%; Bonferroni P = 0.0008). Because of the cross-sectional design, the study could not determine whether the associations came before infection or resulted from infection, and neither effector/memory subsets nor HPV-specific T cells were isolated. CIN3+ cases had significantly higher TCR repertoire richness than controls across sequencing depths, but evenness did not differ between the groups. Cases were distinguished from controls with an estimated AUC of roughly 0.79 by random forest classifiers combining richness and V gene abundances. Because T-cell numbers per sample were unknown, differences in richness could reflect varying T-cell content rather than repertoire biology.

TCR beta CDR3 regions were amplified by multiplex PCR from an average of about 1.1 ug genomic DNA per sample using the immunoSEQ assay. To correct primer bias, the assay used a complete synthetic TCR repertoire to set an amplification baseline. Amplicons were sequenced on the Illumina platform. The authors' analysis ran thus. Sequences were error-corrected by clustering with frequency ratios and a modified nearest-neighbor algorithm and were then analyzed in the immunoSEQ Analyzer with IMGT gene definitions. At each rarefaction depth, TCR richness and evenness were averaged over 20 rarefaction repeats, and samples with fewer sequences than the depth were excluded. Wilcoxon rank sum tests with FDR correction were used to compare relative abundances of V, D and J genes between the groups. Blinded duplicates gave an intraclass correlation of roughly 95% for TCR richness and an average of 76.4% across under 75 gene segments. This is the immuneACCESS table as TCRdb keeps it, with only in-frame sequences that have V and J called. A part of the clones is gone; compared with another copy, unresolved V genes explain less than half, and the rest is unexplained. That table gives V, J and clone size, and the DNA gave D and trimming. The sample table on file contains around 30,000 clones. About a sixth of the sample is taken by the ten largest.

Reading the germline V gene (reference sequence) gives CDR1 DFQATT and CDR2 SNEGSKA. The CDR3 numbers 14 residues from cysteine through phenylalanine. Shown are 33 bases from within the CDR3, in frame from base 1. Relative to germline, V is 5 bases shorter and J is 4 bases shorter, with 14 bases between their ends. Turning to this clone: Its cognate antigen has yet to be identified. Read sequence stops 3 residues before the CDR3 end, and the germline J gene provides the missing end.

Every participant had a single incident cervical HPV16 infection, and prevalent HPV16 infections were excluded. Cervical HPV DNA was detected by MY09/MY11 PCR and genotyped by dot-blot hybridization. Roughly 14 mL of heparinized blood was centrifuged, after which the buffy coat was aliquoted, frozen at -30 degrees C, and then stored at -80 degrees C. QIAGEN kits were used to extract genomic DNA from buffy coat specimens. Sequenced: blood buffy coat. The TCR originated in a woman between 18 and 75 years old with a cervical HPV16 infection that either progressed to CIN3+ or cleared (not recorded which). Here the chain combines TRBV20-1 and TRBJ2-2; no D gene can be assigned with confidence. CDR3 DNA (partial): TGCAGTGCTTCCCAAAGCTCCGGCACCGGGGAG. It is translated as CSASQSSGTGE. The complete CDR3 reads CSASQSSGTGELFF.